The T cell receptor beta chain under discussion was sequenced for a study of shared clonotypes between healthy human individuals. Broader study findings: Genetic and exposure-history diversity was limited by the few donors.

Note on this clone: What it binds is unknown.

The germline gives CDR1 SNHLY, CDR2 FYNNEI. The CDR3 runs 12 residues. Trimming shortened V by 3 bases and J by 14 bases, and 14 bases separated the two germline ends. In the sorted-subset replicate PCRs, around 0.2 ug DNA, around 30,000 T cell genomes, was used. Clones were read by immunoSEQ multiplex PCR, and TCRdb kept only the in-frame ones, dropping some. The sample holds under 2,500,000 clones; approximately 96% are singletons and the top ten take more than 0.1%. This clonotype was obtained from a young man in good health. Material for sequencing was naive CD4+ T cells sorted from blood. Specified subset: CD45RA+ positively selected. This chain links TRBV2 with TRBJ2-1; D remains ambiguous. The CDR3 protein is CASSEVSTGEFF. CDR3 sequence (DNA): TGTGCCAGCAGTGAGGTTTCGACGGGTGAGTTCTTC.